This T cell receptor beta chain is from a study of T-cell reconstitution after alpha-beta-depleted transplantation in children. In this sample, this clonotype turned up many times. The CDR3 is 14 amino acids. Deletions cut 2 bases from V and 2 bases from J, with 9 bases between. The germline V gene has CDR1 MNHEY and CDR2 SVGEGT. Using unique molecular identifiers, the investigators prepared the TCRbeta library. TCRdb called the PCR reads again in MiXCR, with one record for every CDR3 protein. The sample shows 190,000 or so distinct CDR3 sequences, around 6.8% of them seen only once. This receptor was identified in a human donor who donated a stem cell graft to a child with Wiskott-Aldrich syndrome. The source was PBMCs from the stem cell graft donor, collected from the stem cell graft. The rearrangement uses TRBV6-2 or TRBV6-3 and TRBJ2-5; D is uncertain. For the CDR3, the DNA is TGTGCCAGCAGTTACAAGCCTCAACAAGAGACCCAGTACTTC. It yields the protein CASSYKPQQETQYF.